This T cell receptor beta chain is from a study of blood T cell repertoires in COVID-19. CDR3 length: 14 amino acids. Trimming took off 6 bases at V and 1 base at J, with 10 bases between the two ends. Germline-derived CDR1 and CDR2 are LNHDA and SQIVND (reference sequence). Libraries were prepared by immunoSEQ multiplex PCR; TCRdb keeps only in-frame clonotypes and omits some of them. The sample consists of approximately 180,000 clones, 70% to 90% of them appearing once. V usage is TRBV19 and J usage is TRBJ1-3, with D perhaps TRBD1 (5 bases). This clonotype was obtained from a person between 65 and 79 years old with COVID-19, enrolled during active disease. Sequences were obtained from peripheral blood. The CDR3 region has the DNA TGTGCCAGTAGGAAGGGGTCATCTGGAAACACCATATATTTT. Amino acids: CASRKGSSGNTIYF.